This TCR beta chain was profiled in a study of shared clonotypes between healthy human individuals. DNA at 200 ng, 25,000 to 30,000 T cell genomes, went into sorted-subset replicate PCRs. Some clones are missing from TCRdb's copy, which holds only in-frame ones; the method was immunoSEQ multiplex PCR. The sample shows about 2.4 million clones, 93% of them seen only once. To note about this clone: The antigen remains unidentified.

The CDR3 length is 15 residues. Per germline, CDR1 SGHKS and CDR2 YYEKEE (reference sequence). V shed 1 base and J shed 8 bases, with 18 bases lying between them. General study points: Among the subsets, naive ones generally showed larger estimated richness than memory ones. Non-shared clonotypes displayed generation probabilities falling below those of clonotypes present in all four donors.

The material sequenced was naive CD4+ T cells from PBMCs. This sample's subset: CD45RA+ positively selected. The TCR sequence derives from a man younger than 35 in good health. Some clones in this sample may be carry-over from other donors' samples. The genes are TRBV5-5 and TRBJ1-2; the D gene is possibly TRBD1 (6 bases). The chain's CDR3 is CASSLSPGARVGYTF. The CDR3 nucleotides are TGTGCCAGCAGCTTGTCCCCGGGGGCCAGGGTGGGCTACACCTTC.